The rows below give T cell receptor beta chains drawn from one sample of a study of identical twins. TCRdb reprocessed the 5' RACE reads via MiXCR and lists one record per CDR3 protein. The sample lists 500,000 to 600,000 distinct CDR3 sequences, roughly a fifth seen once, with about 0.93% in the top ten. The same sample was also used in a study of T cells expressing NK-cell markers.

The sequenced sample was CD4+ T cells sorted from blood. All receptors derive from a woman aged 18 to 35 in good health. CDR3s include the opening cysteine and the closing phenylalanine or tryptophan. D genes are given only for firm matches. A row's size may be missing; if present it is once, few, many or a size class.

cdr3_aa cdr3_nt d_call j_call clone_size v_call
CASSRWGQGAVLTGYTF TGTGCCAGCAGTCGCTGGGGACAGGGGGCGGTTTTAACTGGCTACACCTTC TRBD1 TRBJ1-2 - TRBV27
CASSSGTNTGELFF TGTGCCAGCAGCTCCGGGACGAACACCGGGGAGCTGTTTTTT - TRBJ2-2 few TRBV5-1
CASGTGASTDTQYF TGTGCCAGCGGAACAGGGGCCAGCACAGATACGCAGTATTTT TRBD1 TRBJ2-3 few TRBV7-3
CASSPDRAVAEAFF TGCGCCAGCAGCCCCGACAGGGCTGTCGCTGAAGCTTTCTTT TRBD1 TRBJ1-1 few TRBV5-1
CASSVGPSGGHNEQFF TGTGCCAGCAGCGTAGGCCCCAGCGGGGGACACAATGAGCAGTTCTTC TRBD2 TRBJ2-1 many TRBV9
CSARDGLASSYEQYF TGCAGTGCTAGGGATGGACTAGCCAGCTCCTACGAGCAGTACTTC TRBD2 TRBJ2-7 few TRBV20-1
CASTPKKGHEQYF TGTGCCAGCACCCCAAAAAAGGGGCACGAGCAGTACTTC - TRBJ2-7 - TRBV12-3/TRBV12-4
CASSLGQGARINEAFF TGTGCCAGCAGTTTAGGGCAGGGCGCACGAATCAATGAAGCTTTCTTT - TRBJ1-1 few TRBV27
CASSQQGLQTEAFF TGTGCCAGCAGTCAACAGGGGCTGCAGACTGAAGCTTTCTTT TRBD1 TRBJ1-1 - TRBV12-3/TRBV12-4
CASSFLDRPTGELFF TGTGCCAGCAGTTTCCTGGACAGGCCCACCGGGGAGCTGTTTTTT TRBD1 TRBJ2-2 few TRBV12-3/TRBV12-4
CASSLFLGGAAQYF TGTGCCAGCAGTCTGTTTTTAGGGGGGGCCGCGCAGTATTTT - TRBJ2-3 few TRBV12-3/TRBV12-4
CASSFSGIYEQYF TGTGCCAGCAGTTTTTCAGGGATCTACGAGCAGTACTTC - TRBJ2-7 - TRBV12-3/TRBV12-4
CASSLSLAVPNEQFF TGCGCCAGCAGCTTAAGTCTAGCGGTGCCCAATGAGCAGTTCTTC TRBD2 TRBJ2-1 many TRBV5-1
CGTAGFQNTGELFF TGCGGGACAGCGGGATTTCAAAACACCGGGGAGCTGTTTTTT - TRBJ2-2 - TRBV29-1
CSAGTVGKYYNEQFF TGCAGTGCTGGTACTGTAGGCAAGTACTACAATGAGCAGTTCTTC - TRBJ2-1 few TRBV20-1
CSVAGTGKETQYF TGCAGCGTCGCCGGGACAGGGAAAGAGACCCAGTACTTC TRBD1 TRBJ2-5 many TRBV29-1
CASSLGGGARTEAFF TGTGCCAGCAGTTTGGGGGGGGGCGCGCGAACTGAAGCTTTCTTT - TRBJ1-1 few TRBV12-3/TRBV12-4
CASSPWQPNTGELFF TGTGCCAGCAGTCCCTGGCAGCCGAACACCGGGGAGCTGTTTTTT - TRBJ2-2 - TRBV25-1
CASSSQGAGINEQFF TGTGCCAGCAGTTCCCAGGGGGCTGGTATTAATGAGCAGTTCTTC TRBD1 TRBJ2-1 - TRBV7-2
CASSLEGTTIYNEQFF TGTGCCAGCAGCTTAGAGGGGACCACCATCTACAATGAGCAGTTCTTC - TRBJ2-1 few TRBV7-2
CASSPRGGGYNEQFF TGTGCCAGCTCACCAAGGGGCGGGGGATACAATGAGCAGTTCTTC TRBD2 TRBJ2-1 few TRBV18
CASSLGTRATEAFF TGTGCCAGCAGTTTGGGGACCCGGGCCACTGAAGCTTTCTTT - TRBJ1-1 - TRBV12-3/TRBV12-4